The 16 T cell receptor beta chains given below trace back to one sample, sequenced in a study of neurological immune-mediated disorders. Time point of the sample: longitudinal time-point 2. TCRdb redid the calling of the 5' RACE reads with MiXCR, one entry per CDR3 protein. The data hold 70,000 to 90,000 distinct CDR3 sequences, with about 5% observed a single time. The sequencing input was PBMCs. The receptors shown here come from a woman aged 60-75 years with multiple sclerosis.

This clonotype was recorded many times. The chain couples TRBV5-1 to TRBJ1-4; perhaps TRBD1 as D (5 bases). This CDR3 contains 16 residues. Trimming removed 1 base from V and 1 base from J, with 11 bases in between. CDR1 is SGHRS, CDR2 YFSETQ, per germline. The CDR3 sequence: CASSLQVQGTNEKLFF. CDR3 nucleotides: TGCGCCAGCAGCTTGCAGGTCCAGGGAACTAATGAAAAACTGTTTTTT. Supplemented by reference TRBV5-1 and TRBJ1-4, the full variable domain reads KAGVTQTPRYLIKTRGQQVTLSCSPISGHRSVSWYQQTPGQGLQFLFEYFSETQRNKGNFPGRFSGRQFSNSRSEMNVSTLELGDSALYLCASSLQVQGTNEKLFFGSGTQLSVL.

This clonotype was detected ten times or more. CDR3: CASSLQGPGEKLFF. The CDR3 nucleotides are TGTGCCAGCAGTTTACAAGGGCCGGGTGAAAAACTGTTTTTT. The chain joins TRBV12-3 or TRBV12-4 to TRBJ1-4; no clear D. Trimming stripped 2 bases from V and 7 bases from J, with 11 bases between. The CDR3 contains 14 residues.

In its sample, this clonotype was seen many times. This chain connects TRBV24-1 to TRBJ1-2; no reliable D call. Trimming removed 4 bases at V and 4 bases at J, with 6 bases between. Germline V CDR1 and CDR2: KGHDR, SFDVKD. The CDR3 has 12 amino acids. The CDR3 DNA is TGTGCCACCAGTGAGGGGTCCTATGGCTACACCTTC. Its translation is CATSEGSYGYTF.

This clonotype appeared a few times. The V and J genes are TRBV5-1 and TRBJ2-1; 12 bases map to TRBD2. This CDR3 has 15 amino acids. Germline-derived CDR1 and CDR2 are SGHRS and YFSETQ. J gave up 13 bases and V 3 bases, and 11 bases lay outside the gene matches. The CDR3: CASSSSGGESTRQFF. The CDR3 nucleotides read TGCGCCAGCAGCTCTAGCGGGGGGGAGTCCACCCGTCAGTTCTTC.

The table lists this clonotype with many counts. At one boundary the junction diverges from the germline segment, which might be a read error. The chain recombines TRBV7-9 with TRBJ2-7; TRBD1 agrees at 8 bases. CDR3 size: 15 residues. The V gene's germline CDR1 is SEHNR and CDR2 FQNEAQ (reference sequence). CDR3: CASSSPTGEVFKVDF. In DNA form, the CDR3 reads TGTGCCAGCAGCTCGCCGACAGGGGAGGTTTTTAAGGTGGACTTC.

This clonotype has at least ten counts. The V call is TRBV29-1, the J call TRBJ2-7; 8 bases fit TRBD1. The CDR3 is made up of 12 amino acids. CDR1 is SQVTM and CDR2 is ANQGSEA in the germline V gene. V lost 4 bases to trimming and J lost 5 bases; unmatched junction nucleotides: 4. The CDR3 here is CSVARGQDEQYF. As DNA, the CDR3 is TGCAGCGTTGCCAGGGGGCAAGACGAGCAGTACTTC.

In DNA, the CDR3 is TGCGCCAGCAGCTTGGCTGTGGGATACTCACCCCTCCACTTT. It specifies CASSLAVGYSPLHF. The chain joins TRBV5-1 to TRBJ1-6; D not certain. With 0 bases removed from V and 10 bases from J, the gap between germline ends came to 11 bases. This CDR3 region has 14 residues. In germline, CDR1 is SGHRS, CDR2 YFSETQ.

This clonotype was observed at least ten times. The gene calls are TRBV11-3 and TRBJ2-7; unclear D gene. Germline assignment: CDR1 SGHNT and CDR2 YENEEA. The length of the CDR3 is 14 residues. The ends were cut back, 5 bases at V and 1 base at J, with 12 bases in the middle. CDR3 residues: CASSEEGDSYEQYF. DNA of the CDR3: TGTGCCAGCAGCGAGGAAGGCGATTCCTACGAGCAGTACTTC.

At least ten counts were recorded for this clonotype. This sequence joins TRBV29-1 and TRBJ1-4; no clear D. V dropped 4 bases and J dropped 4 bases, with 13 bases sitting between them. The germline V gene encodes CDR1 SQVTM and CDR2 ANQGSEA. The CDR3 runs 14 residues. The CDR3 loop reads CSVVNNPFNEKLFF. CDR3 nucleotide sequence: TGCAGCGTTGTGAACAACCCTTTTAATGAAAAACTGTTTTTT.

The chain's CDR3 is CASSPPGGGVGHKQYF. For the CDR3, the DNA is TGTGCCAGCTCACCACCCGGCGGGGGCGTAGGGCATAAGCAGTACTTC. The chain employs TRBV18 and TRBJ2-7, with a weak D call TRBD2 (7 bases). The V and J ends lost 0 bases and 8 bases respectively, with 20 bases between them. This CDR3 is built from 16 residues. Germline lookup yields CDR1 KGHSH and CDR2 LQKENI.

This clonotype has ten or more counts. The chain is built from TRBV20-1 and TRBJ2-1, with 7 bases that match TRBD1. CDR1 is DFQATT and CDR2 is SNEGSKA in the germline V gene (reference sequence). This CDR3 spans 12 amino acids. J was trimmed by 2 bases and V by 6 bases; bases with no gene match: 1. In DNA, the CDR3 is TGCAGTGCGCAGGGGGCCTACAATGAGCAGTTCTTC. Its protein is CSAQGAYNEQFF.

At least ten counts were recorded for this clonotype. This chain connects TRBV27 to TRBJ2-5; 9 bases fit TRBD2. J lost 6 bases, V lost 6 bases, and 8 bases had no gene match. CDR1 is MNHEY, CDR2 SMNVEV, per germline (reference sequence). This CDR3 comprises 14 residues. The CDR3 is CASRTLGLAKTQYF. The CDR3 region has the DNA TGTGCCAGCAGAACCCTCGGACTAGCGAAGACCCAGTACTTC.

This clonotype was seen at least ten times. CDR3 nucleotides: TGCGCCAGCAGCTTGGAAGGAAACTATGGCTACACCTTC. Protein: CASSLEGNYGYTF. The gene calls are TRBV5-1 and TRBJ1-2; D is uncertain. Germline V gene sequence: CDR1 SGHRS, CDR2 YFSETQ. V gave up 0 bases and J gave up 2 bases, with 5 bases separating them. This CDR3 has 13 amino acids.

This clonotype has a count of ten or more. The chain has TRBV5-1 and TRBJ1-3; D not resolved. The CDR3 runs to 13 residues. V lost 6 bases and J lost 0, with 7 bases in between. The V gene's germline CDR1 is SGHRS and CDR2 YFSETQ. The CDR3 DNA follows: TGCGCCAGCAAGCACTCCTCTGGAAACACCATATATTTT. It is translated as CASKHSSGNTIYF.

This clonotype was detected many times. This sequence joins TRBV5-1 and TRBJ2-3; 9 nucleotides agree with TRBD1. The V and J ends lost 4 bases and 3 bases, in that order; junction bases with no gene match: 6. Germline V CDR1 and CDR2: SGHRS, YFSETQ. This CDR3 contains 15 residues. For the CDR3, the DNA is TGCGCCAGCAGCCCGACAGGGGGTGTGACAGATACGCAGTATTTT. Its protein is CASSPTGGVTDTQYF.

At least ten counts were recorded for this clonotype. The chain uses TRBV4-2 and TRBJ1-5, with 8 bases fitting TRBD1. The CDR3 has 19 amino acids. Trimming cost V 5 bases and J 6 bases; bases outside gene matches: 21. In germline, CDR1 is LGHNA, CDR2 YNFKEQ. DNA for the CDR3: TGTGCCAGCAGCATCCGTACGTGGACAGGGTCCCGAATAAGTCAGCCCCAGCATTTT. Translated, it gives CASSIRTWTGSRISQPQHF.